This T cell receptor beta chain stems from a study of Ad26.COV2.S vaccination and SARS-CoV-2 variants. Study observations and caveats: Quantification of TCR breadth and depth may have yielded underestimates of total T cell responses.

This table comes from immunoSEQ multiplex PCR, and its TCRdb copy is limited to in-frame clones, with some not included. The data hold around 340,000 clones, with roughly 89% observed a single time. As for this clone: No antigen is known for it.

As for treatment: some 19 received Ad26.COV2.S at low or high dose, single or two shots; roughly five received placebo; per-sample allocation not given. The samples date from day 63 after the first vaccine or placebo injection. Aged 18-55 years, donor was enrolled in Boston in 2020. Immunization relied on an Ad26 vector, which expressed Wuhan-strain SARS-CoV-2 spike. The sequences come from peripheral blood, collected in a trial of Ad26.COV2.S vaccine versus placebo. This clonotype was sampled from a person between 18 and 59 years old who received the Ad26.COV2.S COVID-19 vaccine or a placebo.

The CDR3 region is CASSANILAEETQYF. CDR3 DNA: TGTGCCAGCAGCGCGAACATACTAGCGGAAGAGACCCAGTACTTC. The genes are TRBV9 and TRBJ2-5; 8 bases line up with TRBD2. Germline V lookup: CDR1 SGDLS, CDR2 YYNGEE. The J segment lost 3 bases and the V segment lost 3 bases, leaving 7 bases of the junction unmatched. This CDR3 region has 15 residues.